This T cell receptor (beta chain) is drawn from a study of blood T cell repertoires in COVID-19. CDR1 KGHDR and CDR2 SFDVKD come from the germline V gene. The junction had 11 bases not matched to a gene; V was cut back by 10 bases and J by 10 bases. The CDR3 extends over 13 amino acids. Those enrolled in Seattle joined during active infection and were followed longitudinally afterward. Original handling: The assay estimated nucleated cells by amplifying reference gene primers. The data were produced by immunoSEQ multiplex PCR, yet TCRdb's version contains in-frame clones alone and is incomplete. Clone size and V and J calls were adopted from that table, with D and trimming inferred from the DNA. The table shows 150,000 to 200,000 clones, with around 83% occurring only once.

Sequences were obtained from peripheral blood. The sequence came from a woman in her 70s with COVID-19, enrolled during active disease. The V gene is TRBV24-1, the J gene TRBJ2-1, with 8 bases aligning to TRBD2. The CDR3 DNA follows: TGTGCCACTCAAACCGGGGGGGTAGGCGAGCAGTTCTTC. It specifies CATQTGGVGEQFF.